One and the same sample provided the 3 T cell receptor beta chains below, sequenced in a study of CD8+CD57+ T cells in acquired aplastic anemia. TCR beta VDJ and CDR3 profiles were obtained from a genomic DNA template. TCRdb called the reads again in MiXCR, with one record for every CDR3 protein. This repertoire shows 400,000 to 600,000 distinct CDR3 sequences, more than 25% found once; its top ten account for less than 0.85%. Selection for sequencing was limited to patients who had shown CD8+CD57+ cell expansion by flow cytometry. Sequenced: sorted CD4+, CD8+, or CD8+CD57+ T cells (not recorded which) from PBMCs. Receptors were obtained from a human donor with aplastic anemia.

The chain recombines TRBV2 with TRBJ2-2, with 7 bases lining up with TRBD1. This CDR3 is built from 16 residues. Germline CDR1 and CDR2: SNHLY and FYNNEI. Germline trimming cut 3 bases from V and 4 bases from J; bases unmatched to any gene: 8. The CDR3 DNA follows: TGTGCCAGCAGTGAGATAAGACAGGGTGGCACCGGGGAGCTGTTTTTT. This gives the protein CASSEIRQGGTGELFF.

V usage is TRBV4-2 and J usage is TRBJ1-1; D gene uncertain. The germline V gene encodes CDR1 LGHNA and CDR2 YNFKEQ. V lost 3 bases and J 1 base, leaving 9 bases between the germline ends. This CDR3 has 14 amino acids. Here the CDR3 DNA reads TGTGCCAGCAGCCAGCGCTACGGGAACACTGAAGCTTTCTTT. It is translated as CASSQRYGNTEAFF.

As for this clonotype: A much larger clone is a single base away; this may be a read error. The rearrangement joins TRBV19 to TRBJ2-5, with D possibly matching TRBD1 (5 bases). The germline V and J ends were trimmed by 3 bases and 3 bases, with 8 bases remaining between them. This CDR3 is 13 amino acids long. The V gene's germline CDR1 is LNHDA and CDR2 SQIVND (reference sequence). Written as DNA, the CDR3 is TGTGCCAGTAGTATGGGCAGGGAAGAGACCCAGTACTTC. Translation gives CASSMGREETQYF.